What follows describes a single T cell receptor (beta chain). The record originates from a study of OX40 agonist ivuxolimab in advanced cancers. In germline, CDR1 is LGHNA, CDR2 YSLEER. The V end was cut by 4 bases, the J end by 5 bases, with 17 bases between. The CDR3 has 15 residues. The assay was immunoSEQ multiplex PCR, and TCRdb's table has in-frame clones only and misses some. The sample includes roughly 38,000 clones, around four fifths of them seen just once. The sequencing here drew on CD4+ or CD8+ T cells sorted from blood, taken in a trial of the OX40 agonist ivuxolimab. The rearrangement links TRBV4-3 to TRBJ1-1; D gene unclear. This receptor was taken from an adult with an advanced solid tumor such as melanoma, head and neck, liver or kidney cancer. CDR3 coding DNA: TGCGCCAGCAGCCCGACGGTGGTGGTGATGACTGAAGCTTTCTTT. It yields the protein CASSPTVVVMTEAFF.